This section outlines one T cell receptor beta chain sequence together with its context. The antigen is unknown. Following a re-call of the 5' RACE reads, TCRdb has one entry per CDR3 protein and lacks DNA. The ten most abundant clones cover around 18% of a sample with approximately 150,000 distinct CDR3 sequences. This specimen belongs to a study of T cells expressing NK-cell markers. Across the whole study: The study sequenced eight donors, seven HCMV-seropositive and one seronegative. Whole-study results and caveats: Top CD8+ clonotypes included the dominant CD3+CD56+NKG2C+ clonotypes in five to seven donors. Topping the CD3+CD56-NKG2C+ fraction as well were these clonotypes, in a few donors.

Input material: blood T cells: a sorted CD56 or NKG2C T cell subset, CD4+ or CD8+ T cells, or bulk PBMC T cells (not recorded which). This clonotype was obtained from a woman aged 18 to 75 in good health.

CDR3 loop: CASSPATGGGAGELFF. The rearrangement joins TRBV7-7 to TRBJ2-2; the D call from TCRdb, TRBD1, cannot be confirmed without DNA. The CDR3 has 16 amino acids. Germline assignment: CDR1 SSHAT and CDR2 FNYEAQ (reference sequence).